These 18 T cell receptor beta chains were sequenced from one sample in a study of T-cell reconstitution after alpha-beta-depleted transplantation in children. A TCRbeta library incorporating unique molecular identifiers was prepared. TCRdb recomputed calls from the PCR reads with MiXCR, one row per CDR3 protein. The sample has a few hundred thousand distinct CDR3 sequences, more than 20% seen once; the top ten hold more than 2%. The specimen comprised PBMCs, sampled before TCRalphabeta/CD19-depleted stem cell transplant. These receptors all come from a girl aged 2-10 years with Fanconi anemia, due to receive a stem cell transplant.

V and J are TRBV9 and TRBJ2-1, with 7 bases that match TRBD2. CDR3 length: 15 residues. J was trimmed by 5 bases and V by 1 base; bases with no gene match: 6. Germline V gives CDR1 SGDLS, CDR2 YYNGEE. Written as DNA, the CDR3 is TGTGCCAGCAGCGTATGGCTAGCGGCCCACAATGAGCAGTTCTTC. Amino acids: CASSVWLAAHNEQFF.

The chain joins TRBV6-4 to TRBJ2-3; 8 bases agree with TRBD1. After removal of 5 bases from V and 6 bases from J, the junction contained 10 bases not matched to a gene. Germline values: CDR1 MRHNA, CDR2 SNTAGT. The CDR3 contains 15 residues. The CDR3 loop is CASSRGTGDRDTQYF. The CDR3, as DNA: TGTGCCAGCAGTAGAGGGACAGGCGATCGGGATACGCAGTATTTT.

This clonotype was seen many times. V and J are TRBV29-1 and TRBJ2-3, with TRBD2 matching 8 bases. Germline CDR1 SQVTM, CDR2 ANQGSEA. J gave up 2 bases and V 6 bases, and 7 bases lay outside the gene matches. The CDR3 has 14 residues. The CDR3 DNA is TGCAGCGTGTCCGGGACTAGGCACACAGATACGCAGTATTTT. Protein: CSVSGTRHTDTQYF.

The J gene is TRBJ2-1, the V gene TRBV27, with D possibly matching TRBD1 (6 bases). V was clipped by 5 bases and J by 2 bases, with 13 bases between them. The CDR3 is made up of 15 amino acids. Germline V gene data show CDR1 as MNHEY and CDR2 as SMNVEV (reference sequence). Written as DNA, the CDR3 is TGTGCCAGCAGTATTAGGACAGCAACCTACAATGAGCAGTTCTTC. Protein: CASSIRTATYNEQFF.

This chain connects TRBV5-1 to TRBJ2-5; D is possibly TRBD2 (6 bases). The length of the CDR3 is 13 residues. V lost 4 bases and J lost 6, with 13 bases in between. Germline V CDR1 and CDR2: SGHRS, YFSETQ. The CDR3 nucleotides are TGCGCCAGCAGCCCCGGGGGTGAGAAGACCCAGTACTTC. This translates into CASSPGGEKTQYF.

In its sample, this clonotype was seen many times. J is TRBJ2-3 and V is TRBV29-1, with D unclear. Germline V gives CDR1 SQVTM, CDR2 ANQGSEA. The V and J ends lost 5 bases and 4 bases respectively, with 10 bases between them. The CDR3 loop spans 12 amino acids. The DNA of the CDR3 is TGCAGCGTTCCAGCGCCCCCAGATACGCAGTATTTT. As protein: CSVPAPPDTQYF.

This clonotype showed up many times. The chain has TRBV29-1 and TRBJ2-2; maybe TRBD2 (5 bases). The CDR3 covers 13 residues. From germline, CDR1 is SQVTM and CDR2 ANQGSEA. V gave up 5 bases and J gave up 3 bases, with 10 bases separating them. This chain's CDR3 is CSVWRWDTGELFF. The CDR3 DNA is TGCAGCGTTTGGAGGTGGGACACCGGGGAGCTGTTTTTT.

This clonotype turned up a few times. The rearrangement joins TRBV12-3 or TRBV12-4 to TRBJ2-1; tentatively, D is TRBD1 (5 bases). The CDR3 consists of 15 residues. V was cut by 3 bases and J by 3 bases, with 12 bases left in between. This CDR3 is CASSFSRVDYNEQFF. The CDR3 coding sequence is TGTGCCAGCAGTTTTTCCAGGGTGGACTACAATGAGCAGTTCTTC.

The CDR3 nucleotides are TGTGCCAGCAGCCAAGGGGGTATCGACAGGGGGCGCAATGAAAAACTGTTTTTT. Translating it yields CASSQGGIDRGRNEKLFF. The gene calls are TRBV4-2 and TRBJ1-4; 10 bases agree with TRBD1. Germline V gives CDR1 LGHNA, CDR2 YNFKEQ. CDR3 length: 18 residues. Trimming at V came to 1 base and at J to 5 bases, leaving 10 bases not matched to a gene.

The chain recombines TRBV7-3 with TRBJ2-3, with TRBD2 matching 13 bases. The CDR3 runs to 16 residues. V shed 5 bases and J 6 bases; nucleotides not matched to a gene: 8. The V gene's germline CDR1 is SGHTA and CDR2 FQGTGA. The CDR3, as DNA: TGTGCCAGCAGCCCAAGACTAGCGGGGGGCGCGGATACGCAGTATTTT. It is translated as CASSPRLAGGADTQYF.

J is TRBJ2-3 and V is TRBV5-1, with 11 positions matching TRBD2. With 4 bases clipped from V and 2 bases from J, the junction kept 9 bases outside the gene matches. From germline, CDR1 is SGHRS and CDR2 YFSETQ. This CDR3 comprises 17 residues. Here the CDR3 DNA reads TGCGCCAGCAGCCTATCAGTAGCGGGGGGGGCCACAGATACGCAGTATTTT. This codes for CASSLSVAGGATDTQYF.

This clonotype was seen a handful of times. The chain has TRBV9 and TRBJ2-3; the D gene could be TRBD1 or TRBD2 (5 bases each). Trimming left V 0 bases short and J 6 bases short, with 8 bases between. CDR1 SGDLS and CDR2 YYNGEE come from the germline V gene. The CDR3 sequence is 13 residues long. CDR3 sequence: CASSVVWGDTQYF. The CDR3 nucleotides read TGTGCCAGCAGCGTAGTTTGGGGGGATACGCAGTATTTT.

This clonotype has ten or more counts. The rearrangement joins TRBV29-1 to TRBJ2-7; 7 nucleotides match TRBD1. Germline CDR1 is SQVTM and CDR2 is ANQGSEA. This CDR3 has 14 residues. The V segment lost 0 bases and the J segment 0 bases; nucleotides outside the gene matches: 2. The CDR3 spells CSVEDGTDSYEQYF. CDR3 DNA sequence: TGCAGCGTTGAAGATGGGACAGACTCCTACGAGCAGTACTTC.

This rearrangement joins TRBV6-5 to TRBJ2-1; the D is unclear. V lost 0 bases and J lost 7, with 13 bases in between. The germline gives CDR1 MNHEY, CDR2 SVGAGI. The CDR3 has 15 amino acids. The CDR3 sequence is CASSYSAFGYNEQFF. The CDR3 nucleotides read TGTGCCAGCAGTTACTCTGCATTTGGGTATAATGAGCAGTTCTTC.

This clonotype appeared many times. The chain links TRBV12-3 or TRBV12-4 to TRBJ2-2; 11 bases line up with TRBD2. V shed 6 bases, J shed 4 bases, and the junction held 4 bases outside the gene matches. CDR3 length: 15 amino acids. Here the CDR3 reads CASSSGTSGTGELFF. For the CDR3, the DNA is TGTGCCAGCAGCTCCGGGACTAGCGGCACCGGGGAGCTGTTTTTT.

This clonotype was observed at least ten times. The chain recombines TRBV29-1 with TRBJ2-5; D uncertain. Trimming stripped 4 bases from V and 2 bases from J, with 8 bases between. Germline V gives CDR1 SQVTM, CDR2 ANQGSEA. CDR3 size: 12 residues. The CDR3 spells CSVASQQETQYF. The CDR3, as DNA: TGCAGCGTTGCAAGTCAACAAGAGACCCAGTACTTC. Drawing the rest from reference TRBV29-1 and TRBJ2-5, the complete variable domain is SAVISQKPSRDICQRGTSLTIQCQVDSQVTMMFWYRQQPGQSLTLIATANQGSEATYESGFVIDKFPISRPNLTFSTLTVSNMSPEDSSIYLCSVASQQETQYFGPGTRLLVL.

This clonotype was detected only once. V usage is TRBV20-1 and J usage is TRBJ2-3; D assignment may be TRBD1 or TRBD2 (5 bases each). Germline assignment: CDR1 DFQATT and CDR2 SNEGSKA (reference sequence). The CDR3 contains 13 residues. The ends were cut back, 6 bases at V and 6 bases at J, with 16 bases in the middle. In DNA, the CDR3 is TGCAGTGCAACCGGGGCAGGTCCGGATACGCAGTATTTT. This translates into CSATGAGPDTQYF.

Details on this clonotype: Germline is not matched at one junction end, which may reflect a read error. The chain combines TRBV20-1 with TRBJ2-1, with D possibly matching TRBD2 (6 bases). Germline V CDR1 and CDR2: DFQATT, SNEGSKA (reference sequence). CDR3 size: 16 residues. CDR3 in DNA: TGCTGTGCTGAACTGACTAGGTTCGGATCCTACAATGAGCAGTTCTTC. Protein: CCAELTRFGSYNEQFF.